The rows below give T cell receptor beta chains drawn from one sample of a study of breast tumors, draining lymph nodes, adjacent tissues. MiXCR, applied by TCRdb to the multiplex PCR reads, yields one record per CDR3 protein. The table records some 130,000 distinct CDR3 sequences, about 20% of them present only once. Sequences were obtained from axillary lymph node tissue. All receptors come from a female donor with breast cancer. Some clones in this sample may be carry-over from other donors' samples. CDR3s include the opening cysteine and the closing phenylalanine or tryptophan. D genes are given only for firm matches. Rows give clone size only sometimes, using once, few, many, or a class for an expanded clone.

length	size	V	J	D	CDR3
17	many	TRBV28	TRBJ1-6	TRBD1	CASSSTTTGGYNSPLHF
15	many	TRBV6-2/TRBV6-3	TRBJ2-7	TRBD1	CASTKQGGSSYEQYF
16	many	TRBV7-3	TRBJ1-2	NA	CASSLRGGDLNYGYTF
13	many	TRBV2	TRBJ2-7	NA	CASRLTQSYEQYF
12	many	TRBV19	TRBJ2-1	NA	CASTSRYNEQFF
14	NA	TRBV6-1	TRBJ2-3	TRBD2	CASSDSAGGFTQYF
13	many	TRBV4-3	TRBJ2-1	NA	CASSQEMVFKQFF
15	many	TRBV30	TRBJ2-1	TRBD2	CAWDRSGRARNEQFF
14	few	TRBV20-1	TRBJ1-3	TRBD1	CSATGTGYGNTIYF
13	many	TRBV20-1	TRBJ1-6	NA	CSASQGTNSPLHF
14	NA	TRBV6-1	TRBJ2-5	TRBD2	CASLAGGPGKTQYF
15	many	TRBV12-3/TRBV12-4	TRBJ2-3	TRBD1	CASSLRQGSADTQYF
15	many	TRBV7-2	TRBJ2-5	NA	CASSLSYGRGETQYF
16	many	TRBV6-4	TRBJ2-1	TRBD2	CASSVRSSGSRDEQFF
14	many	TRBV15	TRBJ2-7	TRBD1	CATSRGQGGREQYF
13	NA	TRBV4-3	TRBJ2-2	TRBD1	CASGQDRAGELFF
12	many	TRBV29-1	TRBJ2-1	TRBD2	CSVGLATNEQFF
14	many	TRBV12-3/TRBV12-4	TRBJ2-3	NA	CASSLGGFSDTQYF
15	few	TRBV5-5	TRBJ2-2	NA	CASSFQDVNTGELFF